This T cell receptor beta chain is drawn from a study of identical twins. Study-level points and caveats: Out-of-frame beta sequences exhibited a weaker degree of excess twin sharing. Memory repertoires showed no such pattern, whereas abundant cord blood beta clonotypes carried fewer insertions.

CDR1 and CDR2 from the germline V gene are DFQATT and SNEGSKA (reference sequence). The germline V and J ends were trimmed by 3 bases and 6 bases, with 8 bases remaining between them. The CDR3 totals 11 residues. Template switching added a universal primer site; cDNA carried unique molecular identifiers. In TCRdb, the 5' RACE reads were re-called with MiXCR into one record per CDR3 protein. The data contain some 1,700,000 distinct CDR3 sequences, 25% to 35% of them seen just once; the ten biggest clones take up 0.25% to 0.3%. This clonotype has more than one count but fewer than ten. Its antigen is undetermined.

This receptor was identified in a newborn girl in good health. Sequencing input: cord blood. The chain has TRBV20-1 and TRBJ2-5; D ambiguous. The CDR3 sequence is CSASGLKTQYF. CDR3 coding DNA: TGCAGTGCTAGCGGGTTAAAGACCCAGTACTTC.